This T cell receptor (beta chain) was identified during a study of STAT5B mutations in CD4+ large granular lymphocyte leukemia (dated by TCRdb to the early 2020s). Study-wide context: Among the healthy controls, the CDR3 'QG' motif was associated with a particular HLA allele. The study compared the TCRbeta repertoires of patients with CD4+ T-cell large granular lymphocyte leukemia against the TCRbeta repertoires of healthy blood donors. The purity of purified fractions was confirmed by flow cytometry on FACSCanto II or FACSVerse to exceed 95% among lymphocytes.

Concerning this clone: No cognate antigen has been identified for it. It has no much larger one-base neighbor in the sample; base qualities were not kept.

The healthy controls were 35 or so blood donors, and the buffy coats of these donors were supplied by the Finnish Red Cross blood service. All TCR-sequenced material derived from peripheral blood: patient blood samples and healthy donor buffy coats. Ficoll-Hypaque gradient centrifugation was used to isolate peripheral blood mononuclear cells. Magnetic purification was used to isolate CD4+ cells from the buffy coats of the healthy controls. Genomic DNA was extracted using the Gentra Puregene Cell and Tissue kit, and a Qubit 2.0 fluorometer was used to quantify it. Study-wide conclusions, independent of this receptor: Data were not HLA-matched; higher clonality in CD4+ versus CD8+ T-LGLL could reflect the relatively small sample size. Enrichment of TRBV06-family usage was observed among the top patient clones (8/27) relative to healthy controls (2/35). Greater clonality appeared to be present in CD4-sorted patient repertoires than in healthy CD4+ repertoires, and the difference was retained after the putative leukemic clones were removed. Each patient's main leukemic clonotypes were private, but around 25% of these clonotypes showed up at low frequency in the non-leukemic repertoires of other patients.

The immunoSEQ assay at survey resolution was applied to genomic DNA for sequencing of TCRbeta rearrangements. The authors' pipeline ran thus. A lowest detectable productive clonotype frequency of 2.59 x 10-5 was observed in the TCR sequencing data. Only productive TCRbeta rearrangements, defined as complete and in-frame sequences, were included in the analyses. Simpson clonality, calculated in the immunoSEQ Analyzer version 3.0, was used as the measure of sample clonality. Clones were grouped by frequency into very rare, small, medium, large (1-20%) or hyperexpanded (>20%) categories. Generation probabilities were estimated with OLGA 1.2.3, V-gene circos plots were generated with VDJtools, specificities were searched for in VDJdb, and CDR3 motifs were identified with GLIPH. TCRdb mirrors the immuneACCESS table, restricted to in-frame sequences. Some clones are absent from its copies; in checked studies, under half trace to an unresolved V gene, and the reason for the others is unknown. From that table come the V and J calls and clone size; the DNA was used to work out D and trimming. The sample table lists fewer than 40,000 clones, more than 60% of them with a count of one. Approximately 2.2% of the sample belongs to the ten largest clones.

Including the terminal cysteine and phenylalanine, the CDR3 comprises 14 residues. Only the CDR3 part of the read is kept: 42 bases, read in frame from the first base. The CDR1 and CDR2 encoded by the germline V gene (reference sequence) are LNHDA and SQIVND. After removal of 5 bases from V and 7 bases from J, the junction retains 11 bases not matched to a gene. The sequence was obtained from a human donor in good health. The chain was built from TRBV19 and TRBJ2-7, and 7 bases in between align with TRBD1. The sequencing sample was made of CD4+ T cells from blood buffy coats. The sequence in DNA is TGTGCCAGTAGTCCAGGTACAGGGGCGAGGGAGCAGTACTTC. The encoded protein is CASSPGTGAREQYF.